This record covers a single TCR beta chain. No antigen is known for it. This specimen belongs to a study of cytomegalovirus exposure and HLA in healthy donors. Turning to the study itself: Early release data held tens of millions of unique TCRs from HLA-typed donors. General study points: The study listed approximately 160 cytomegalovirus-associated TCR beta chains. Later analysis identified over 15,000 TCR beta sequences associated with HLA alleles, using a false discovery rate threshold of 0.05. Analysis was carried out at a later point, and it linked a missense DCLRE1C variant to TCR beta V- and J-gene trimming.

The study ran its PCR with 60 Vbeta and 13 Jbeta primers. Here immunoSEQ multiplex PCR was the method, and the copy in TCRdb shows in-frame clones only, minus some. The sample carries 100,000 to 150,000 clones, 70% to 80% recorded once. The TCR was taken from a woman in her forties or fifties in good health and CMV-seronegative. Sequencing was done on a sample of PBMCs.

Written as DNA, the CDR3 is TGTGCCAGCAGTCGGACGGCCGCGGGGGAAAAACTGTTTTTT. Translation: CASSRTAAGEKLFF. This chain connects TRBV7-9 to TRBJ1-4; no clear D. Germline assignment: CDR1 SEHNR and CDR2 FQNEAQ (reference sequence). This CDR3 has 14 residues. The ends were cut back, 6 bases at V and 8 bases at J, with 16 bases in the middle.